Sequencing of this T cell receptor (beta chain) was carried out in a study of post-analysis software for immune sequencing data. Study results and caveats: Higher frequency in patients than in controls was seen for several TRBV segments, with TRBV5-6, TRBV5-1 and TRBV20-1 among them.

This clonotype showed up just a few times. The target antigen is unknown. The germline CDR1 and CDR2 sequences are SGDLS and YYNGEE. The CDR3 contains 15 residues. Trimming cost V 4 bases and J 5 bases, with 16 bases left between them. Sequencing libraries made from TCR beta cDNA carried unique molecular identifiers. TCRdb ran MiXCR on the PCR reads and lists one entry per CDR3 protein. The sample contains hundreds of thousands of distinct CDR3 sequences, under 55% of which appear only once. The rearrangement links TRBV9 to TRBJ2-1, with a possible D match to TRBD2 (6 bases). The clonotype originates from a girl between 10 and 17 years old with multiple sclerosis. The sample was blood. CDR3 nucleotide sequence: TGTGCCAGCAGCCTAACGGGAGCGCTTCACAATGAGCAGTTCTTC. This translates into CASSLTGALHNEQFF.